This T cell receptor (beta chain) was identified during a study of CD8 T cells in Susac syndrome. Overall study context: Blood was drawn from patients with Susac syndrome. At that point, they were therapy-naive, on corticosteroids, or on intravenous immunoglobulin alone.

When the RNA was reverse transcribed, random hexamers were used with an input of 0.5 to 1 ug. A multiplex approach, immunoSEQ multiplex PCR, amplified TCR beta CDR3 across 54 Vbeta and 13 Jbeta. TCRdb ran MiXCR on the immunoSEQ multiplex PCR reads and lists one entry per CDR3 protein. The sample lists around 230,000 distinct CDR3 sequences, roughly 95% occurring once. The CDR3 totals 13 residues. V lost 7 bases and J lost 3; bases outside the gene matches: 7. CDR1 is SQVTM and CDR2 is ANQGSEA in the germline V gene. The sequence was obtained from a human donor with Susac syndrome. Sequencing was carried out using CD4+ T cells from PBMCs. This chain joins TRBV29-1 and TRBJ1-1, with TRBD1 matching over 8 bases. This chain's CDR3 is CSAWTGWDTEAFF. CDR3 in DNA: TGCAGCGCTTGGACAGGGTGGGACACTGAAGCTTTCTTT.